The entry below describes one T cell receptor (beta chain). Its antigen has not been determined. Nothing much larger sits one base from this clone, and base qualities are not available. V drops 3 bases and J drops 5 bases, leaving 17 bases in between. Spanning cysteine to phenylalanine, the CDR3 consists of 15 amino acids. Only CDR3 DNA remains: 45 bases, in frame from the first base. Per the germline V gene, SGHRS is the CDR1 and YFSETQ is the CDR2. TCRbeta CDR3 regions were sequenced with the immunoSEQ Assay. After extraction, genomic DNA underwent amplification by bias-controlled multiplex PCR, followed by high-throughput sequencing. Regarding the original processing steps: To quantify the absolute abundance of every unique TCRbeta CDR3 region, sequences were collapsed and filtered. T cell fraction was estimated by normalizing TCRbeta template counts to usable DNA, which was measured by amplifying reference genes present in all nucleated cells. Repertoire TCRs were annotated as SARS-CoV-2-specific by exact matching of V gene, CDR3 amino acid sequence and J gene to a known reactive TCR set. MIRA supplied the reference SARS-CoV-2 TCR set, which was filtered for enrichment in COVID-19-positive ImmuneCODE repertoires so that public or cross-reactive TCRs were removed. Drawing on the MIRA antigens, annotated TCRs were analysed further at the level of specific ORF or position within ORF. Breadth was defined as annotated unique rearrangements over total unique productive rearrangements; depth was the summed frequency of those rearrangements. TCR breadth was compared between groups using two-sided Wilcoxon rank-sum tests. The clones in this table, taken by TCRdb from immuneACCESS, are in-frame only. Not every clone is retained; where verified, under half of the shortfall comes from an unresolved V gene, and the cause of the rest is unknown. The D gene and trimming were derived from the DNA, and the V and J assignments and clone size from that table. A total of hundreds of thousands of clones appear in this sample, roughly 94% of them only once. The top ten clones comprise 3% to 5% of the sample.

The record originates from a study of Ad26.COV2.S vaccination and SARS-CoV-2 variants (dated by TCRdb to the early 2020s). About the study as a whole: TCRbeta repertoire sequencing served as the tool for gauging how specific and how broad the SARS-CoV-2-reactive T cell receptors were following Ad26.COV2.S vaccination. The TCR-sequenced set comprised around 32 samples: around 20 Ad26.COV2.S vaccine recipients, 5 placebo recipients and 8 SARS-CoV-2 convalescent individuals. The study at large found these results: Vaccine and placebo recipients had similar non-spike TCR breadth, a finding consistent with the vaccine containing only spike. Substantial breadth of spike-specific CD8+ and CD4+ T cell responses was reported after vaccination. Higher spike-specific TCR breadth was observed in Ad26.COV2.S recipients than in placebo recipients (P = 0.0014). The authors noted that the TCR breadth and depth analyses may have underestimated total T cell responses.

This sample's time point label indicates: individuals recovered from natural SARS-CoV-2 infection. The sequence is built from TRBV5-1 and TRBJ1-1, and possibly TRBD1, on 5 matching bases. The material was peripheral blood, obtained after recovery from COVID-19. The source is a human donor who had recovered from COVID-19. CDR3 sequence: CASSWGLLEYTEAFF. The DNA sequence follows: TGCGCCAGCAGCTGGGGACTTTTGGAGTATACTGAAGCTTTCTTT.